This TCR beta chain emerged from a study of blood T cell repertoires in COVID-19. The table came from immunoSEQ multiplex PCR; TCRdb's copy has only in-frame clones and leaves some out. The repertoire consists of more than 200,000 clones, with approximately 80% occurring once and the leading ten covering approximately 5%. The CDR3 covers 15 residues. CDR1 and CDR2 (germline): LGHNA, YNFKEQ. Trimming took off 5 bases at V and 5 bases at J, with 17 bases between the two ends. V is TRBV4-2 and J is TRBJ2-3, with D possibly TRBD2 on 6 matching bases. Input material: peripheral blood. This sequence originates from a woman older than 75 with active or convalescent COVID-19. In DNA form, the CDR3 reads TGTGCCAGCAGCGCCCGTTCCCCGGGGGTAGATACGCAGTATTTT. Its translation: CASSARSPGVDTQYF.